Only one count was recorded for the clone carrying this T cell receptor beta chain. The data originate from a study of Ad26.COV2.S vaccination and SARS-CoV-2 variants. Treatment: roughly 20 received Ad26.COV2.S at low or high dose, single or two shots; roughly five received placebo; per-sample allocation not given. Material that was analyzed had been drawn on day 63 after the first vaccine or placebo injection. As its vector, the vaccine had Ad26, which expressed Wuhan-strain SARS-CoV-2 spike. Profiling relied on immunoSEQ multiplex PCR, and the TCRdb table lists in-frame clones only, not all of them. The repertoire holds 300,000 to 350,000 clones, with about 88% as singletons. Germline V CDR1 and CDR2: LNHNV, YYDKDF (reference sequence). V was clipped by 0 bases and J by 10 bases, with 15 bases between them. This CDR3 contains 14 residues.

Sequenced material: peripheral blood, taken in a trial of Ad26.COV2.S vaccine versus placebo. The chain couples TRBV15 to TRBJ2-5, with D maybe TRBD2 (6 bases). This TCR came from a person between 18 and 65 years old who received the Ad26.COV2.S COVID-19 vaccine or a placebo. The CDR3 nucleotides are TGTGCCACCAGCAGAGATATGGGGGGTTGGGGCCAGTACTTC. This codes for CATSRDMGGWGQYF.